A selection of T cell receptor beta chains follows, all from one sample in a study of T-cell reconstitution after alpha-beta-depleted transplantation in children. Via MiXCR, TCRdb re-called the PCR reads, giving one row per CDR3 protein. The repertoire holds 200,000 to 250,000 distinct CDR3 sequences, with 8% to 9.5% as singletons. Here the sequenced sample was PBMCs from the stem cell graft donor, taken from the stem cell graft. The receptors originated from a human donor who donated a stem cell graft to a child with acute lymphoblastic leukemia. Each CDR3 is given with its conserved first and last residue. A D gene is named only where the DNA matches it firmly. For some rows the clone size is stated as once, few or many, or as a class when expanded; others skip it.

clone_size d_call j_call v_call cdr3_aa cdr3_nt
few NA TRBJ2-2 TRBV4-2 CASSPIDPGTHGIDANTGELFF TGTGCCAGCAGCCCAATTGATCCCGGGACGCACGGAATCGACGCGAACACCGGGGAGCTGTTTTTT
NA TRBD1 TRBJ2-7 TRBV11-3 CASSAGTGPSYEQYF TGTGCCAGCAGTGCCGGGACAGGGCCCTCCTACGAGCAGTACTTC
few NA TRBJ1-3 TRBV6-5 CASRDGNTIYF TGTGCCAGCAGGGATGGAAACACCATATATTTT
few NA TRBJ1-2 TRBV6-1 CASRSGQGVYGYTF TGTGCCAGCAGATCGGGACAAGGGGTCTATGGCTACACCTTC
many NA TRBJ1-4 TRBV4-3 CASSQDTRRHEKLFF TGCGCCAGCAGCCAAGATACGCGACGGCATGAAAAACTGTTTTTT
many TRBD1 TRBJ2-2 TRBV12-3/TRBV12-4 CASSFPGGNTGELFF TGTGCCAGCAGTTTTCCAGGGGGGAACACCGGGGAGCTGTTTTTT
NA NA TRBJ2-5 TRBV29-1 CSVRGQRQQETQYF TGCAGCGTTCGTGGACAGAGACAACAAGAGACCCAGTACTTC
NA NA TRBJ1-3 TRBV27 CASSSGPSSGNTIYF TGTGCCAGCAGTTCAGGGCCCAGCTCTGGAAACACCATATATTTT
few NA TRBJ1-2 TRBV29-1 CSVLSFGHLGYTF TGCAGCGTCCTCTCCTTCGGGCACCTGGGGTACACCTTC
NA NA TRBJ2-2 TRBV10-3 CATNRGAGELFF TGTGCCACCAATAGGGGGGCCGGGGAGCTGTTTTTT
NA NA TRBJ1-2 TRBV4-2 CASSQEVRSAGYTF TGTGCCAGCAGCCAAGAAGTGCGGAGTGCGGGCTACACCTTC
NA NA TRBJ1-2 TRBV7-2 CASSLNRRQVDYGYTF TGTGCCAGCAGCTTAAACCGGAGACAAGTCGACTATGGCTACACCTTC
few NA TRBJ1-1 TRBV6-2/TRBV6-3 CASSKVVNTEAFF TGTGCCAGCAGCAAAGTGGTGAACACTGAAGCTTTCTTT
few TRBD1 TRBJ1-2 TRBV20-1 CSARATGQGALGYTF TGCAGTGCTAGGGCCACGGGACAGGGGGCGTTAGGCTACACCTTC
NA NA TRBJ1-2 TRBV12-3/TRBV12-4 CASSLTGYRYGYTF TGTGCCAGCAGTTTAACAGGGTATCGGTATGGCTACACCTTC
NA NA TRBJ2-7 TRBV10-3 CAISESPGRGSSYEQYF TGTGCCATCAGTGAGTCTCCCGGGCGGGGTAGCTCCTACGAGCAGTACTTC
few TRBD2 TRBJ2-3 TRBV11-2 CASSFGLAGGGDGDTQYF TGTGCCAGCAGCTTTGGACTAGCGGGGGGCGGGGATGGGGATACGCAGTATTTT
NA TRBD1 TRBJ2-2 TRBV20-1 CSAEEGQRNTGELFF TGCAGTGCGGAAGAGGGACAGAGAAACACCGGGGAGCTGTTTTTT
NA NA TRBJ2-5 TRBV11-2 CASSLGQGGPETQYF TGTGCCAGCAGCCTCGGGCAGGGTGGGCCAGAGACCCAGTACTTC
few NA TRBJ2-7 TRBV27 CASSSTVTYEQYF TGTGCCAGCAGTTCGACGGTCACCTACGAGCAGTACTTC
NA TRBD1 TRBJ1-5 TRBV4-2 CASSQVGEQGADNQPQHF TGTGCCAGCAGCCAAGTTGGCGAACAGGGGGCGGACAATCAGCCCCAGCATTTT
many TRBD2 TRBJ2-1 TRBV7-7 CASSFGTSGYNEQFF TGTGCCAGCAGCTTCGGGACTAGCGGATACAATGAGCAGTTCTTC
many TRBD1 TRBJ1-5 TRBV12-3/TRBV12-4 CASSAGQGLNQPQHF TGTGCCAGCAGTGCGGGACAGGGACTAAATCAGCCCCAGCATTTT
many NA TRBJ2-7 TRBV7-9 CASSLVGGPGEQYF TGTGCCAGCAGCTTAGTAGGGGGACCGGGGGAGCAGTACTTC
few NA TRBJ2-7 TRBV6-1 CASRQTGLGEQYF TGTGCCAGCAGACAAACAGGGTTGGGGGAGCAGTACTTC
NA TRBD2 TRBJ2-1 TRBV2 CAGAVERGAPNEQFF TGTGCCGGAGCGGTGGAGCGGGGGGCTCCTAATGAGCAGTTCTTC
NA NA TRBJ2-7 TRBV20-1 CSARATPVYEQYF TGCAGTGCTAGGGCCACGCCCGTGTACGAGCAGTACTTC
NA NA TRBJ2-7 TRBV27 CASSLTSATGYSYEQYF TGTGCCAGCAGTTTAACATCAGCGACAGGCTACTCCTACGAGCAGTACTTC
NA TRBD2 TRBJ2-1 TRBV5-6 CASSLAPSGGVYEQFF TGTGCCAGCAGCTTGGCGCCTAGCGGGGGGGTCTATGAGCAGTTCTTC
many NA TRBJ1-1 TRBV6-5 CASSYQSDLNTEAFF TGTGCCAGCAGTTACCAATCGGACCTGAACACTGAAGCTTTCTTT